This T cell receptor (beta chain) was found in a study of T cells after yellow fever vaccination. With respect to this clonotype: The antigen is undetermined. The junction differs from germline at one of its ends, possibly a read error.

CDR1 is SNHLY, CDR2 FYNNEI, per germline. CDR3 size: 13 residues. TCRdb used MiXCR to reprocess the 5' RACE reads, holding one entry per CDR3 protein. The sample lists just under 600,000 distinct CDR3 sequences; about 14% were seen once. Points from the study as a whole: The booster response re-showed most primary clones: about 96% CD4, approximately 86% CD8.

The receptor comes from a man aged 30-40 years who received the YFV17D yellow fever vaccine. Sample: PBMCs, taken on the day of the yellow fever booster vaccination. The chain carries TRBV2 and TRBJ2-7; TRBD2 aligns across 15 bases. The CDR3 is CADRGLAGGEQYF. Here the CDR3 DNA reads TGCGCCGACAGGGGACTAGCGGGAGGCGAGCAGTACTTC.